This TCR beta chain appears in the sequencing data of a study of early T cells in non-severe SARS-CoV-2 infection. About the study: RNA in bulk from unsorted whole blood was sequenced, and chains were unpaired.

This clonotype was seen only a few times. Its antigen is undetermined. Attachment of unique molecular identifiers was made to individual cDNA molecules. In TCRdb, the 5' RACE reads were re-called with MiXCR into one record per CDR3 protein. The sample holds about 60,000 distinct CDR3 sequences, 8% to 9.5% seen once. Study observations and caveats: VDJdb-based annotation leaned toward anti-spike CD8 responses and missed private and CD4 specificities.

V lost 0 bases to trimming and J lost 4 bases; unmatched junction nucleotides: 3. The CDR3 length is 15 residues. Germline V CDR1 and CDR2: SGHNT, YYREEE (reference sequence). The sequence was obtained from an adult who was a healthcare worker with PCR-confirmed SARS-CoV-2 infection or an uninfected control (not recorded which). This chain links TRBV5-4 with TRBJ2-1; 8 bases agree with TRBD1. The specimen sequenced was whole blood. The CDR3 here is CASSLGTGIYNEQFF. The CDR3 DNA sequence: TGTGCCAGCAGCTTGGGGACAGGGATTTACAATGAGCAGTTCTTC.